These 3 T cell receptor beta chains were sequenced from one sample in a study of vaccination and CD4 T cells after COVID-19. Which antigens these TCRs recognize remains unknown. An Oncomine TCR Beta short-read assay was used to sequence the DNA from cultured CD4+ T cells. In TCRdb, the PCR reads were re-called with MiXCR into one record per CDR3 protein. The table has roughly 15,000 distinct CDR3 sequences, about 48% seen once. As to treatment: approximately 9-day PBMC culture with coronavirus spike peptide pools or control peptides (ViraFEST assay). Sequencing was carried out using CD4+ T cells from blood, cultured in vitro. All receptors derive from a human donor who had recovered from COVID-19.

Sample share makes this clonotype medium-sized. The CDR3 coding sequence is TGTGCCAGTAGTATAGGGACCTTTAGCAATCAGCCCCAGCATTTT. It encodes CASSIGTFSNQPQHF. This chain joins TRBV19 and TRBJ1-5, with D uncertain. The CDR3 consists of 15 residues. V was trimmed by 1 base and J by 0 bases, leaving 7 bases between them. The germline V gene has CDR1 LNHDA and CDR2 SQIVND (reference sequence).

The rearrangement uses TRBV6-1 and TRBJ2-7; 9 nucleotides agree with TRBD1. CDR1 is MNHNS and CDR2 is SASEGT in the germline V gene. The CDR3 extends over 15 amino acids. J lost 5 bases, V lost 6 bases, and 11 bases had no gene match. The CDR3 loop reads CASRAPGQGTHEQYF. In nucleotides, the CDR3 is TGTGCCAGCAGGGCACCGGGACAGGGTACCCACGAGCAGTACTTC.

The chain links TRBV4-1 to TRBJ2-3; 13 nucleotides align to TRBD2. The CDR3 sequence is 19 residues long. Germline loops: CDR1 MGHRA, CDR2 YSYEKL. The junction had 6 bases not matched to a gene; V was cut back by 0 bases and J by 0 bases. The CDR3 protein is CASSQDTGTSGDSTDTQYF. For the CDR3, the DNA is TGCGCCAGCAGCCAAGACACCGGGACTAGCGGGGATAGCACAGATACGCAGTATTTT.